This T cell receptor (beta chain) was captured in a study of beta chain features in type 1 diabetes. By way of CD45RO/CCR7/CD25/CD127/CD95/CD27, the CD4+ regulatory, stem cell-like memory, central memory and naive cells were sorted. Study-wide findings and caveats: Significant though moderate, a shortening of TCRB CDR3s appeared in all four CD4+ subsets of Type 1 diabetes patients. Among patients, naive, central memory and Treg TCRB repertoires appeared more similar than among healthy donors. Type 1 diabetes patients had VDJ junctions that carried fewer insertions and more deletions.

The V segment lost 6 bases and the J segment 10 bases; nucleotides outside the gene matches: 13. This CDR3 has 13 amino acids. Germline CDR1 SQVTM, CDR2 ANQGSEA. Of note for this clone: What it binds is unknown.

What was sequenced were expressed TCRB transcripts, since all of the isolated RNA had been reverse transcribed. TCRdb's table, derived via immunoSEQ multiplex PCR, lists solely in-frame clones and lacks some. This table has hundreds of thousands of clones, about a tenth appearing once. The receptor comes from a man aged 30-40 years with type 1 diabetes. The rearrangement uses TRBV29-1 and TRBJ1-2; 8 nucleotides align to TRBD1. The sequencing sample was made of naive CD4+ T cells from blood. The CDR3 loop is CSVGETGVLSYTF. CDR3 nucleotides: TGCAGCGTGGGGGAGACAGGGGTTTTATCCTACACCTTC.